This TCR beta chain was documented in a study of cytomegalovirus exposure and HLA in healthy donors. Primers: 60 Vbeta forward and 13 Jbeta reverse. Profiled with immunoSEQ multiplex PCR; TCRdb holds only in-frame clones, not every one. The ten most abundant clones cover around 0.96% of a sample with 110,000 to 150,000 clones. Looked up from germline, CDR1 is SQVTM and CDR2 is ANQGSEA. The CDR3 is 14 residues long. The germline V and J ends were trimmed by 6 bases and 3 bases, with 17 bases remaining between them. The V and J genes are TRBV29-1 and TRBJ1-1, with no clear D. The sequenced sample was PBMCs. This receptor was obtained from a male donor in good health and CMV-seronegative. The CDR3 region is CSVAGFSPDTEAFF. The DNA for the CDR3 is TGCAGCGTCGCGGGCTTCTCTCCGGACACTGAAGCTTTCTTT.